These 18 T cell receptor beta chains came from one sample sequenced in a study of T cell responses to AZD1222 COVID-19 vaccine. Only in-frame clones appear in the TCRdb table, and some are missing; sequencing was by immunoSEQ multiplex PCR. Among 170,000 or so clones, approximately 90% were seen once, and the ten largest hold roughly 1.6%. The sample was peripheral blood, taken on day 0 of AZD1222 vaccination. Receptor source: an adult in good health.

The rearrangement links TRBV6-5 to TRBJ1-1, with no clear D. The CDR3 has 15 residues. Germline V CDR1 and CDR2: MNHEY, SVGAGI. V dropped 0 bases and J dropped 0 bases, with 8 bases sitting between them. The CDR3 DNA reads TGTGCCAGCAGTTACTCGAATACCATGAACACTGAAGCTTTCTTT. Encoded protein: CASSYSNTMNTEAFF.

The V gene is TRBV2, the J gene TRBJ1-2; possible D gene TRBD1, 6 bases. Germline V CDR1 and CDR2: SNHLY, FYNNEI. The germline V and J ends were trimmed by 6 bases and 4 bases, with 15 bases remaining between them. The CDR3 contains 14 residues. CDR3 amino acids: CASSAPTGFYGYTF. CDR3 nucleotides: TGTGCCAGCAGCGCACCCACAGGGTTCTATGGCTACACCTTC. The variable domain in full, completed from reference TRBV2 and TRBJ1-2, reads EPEVTQTPSHQVTQMGQEVILRCVPISNHLYFYWYRQILGQKVEFLVSFYNNEISEKSEIFDDQFSVERPDGSNFTLKIRSTKLEDSAMYFCASSAPTGFYGYTFGSGTRLTVV.

The V gene is TRBV5-1, the J gene TRBJ2-2; perhaps TRBD1 as D (5 bases). The CDR3 sequence is 15 residues long. In germline, CDR1 is SGHRS, CDR2 YFSETQ. V was trimmed by 0 bases and J by 5 bases, leaving 11 bases between them. CDR3 in DNA: TGCGCCAGCAGCTTGGCCCCAGGGAATACCGGGGAGCTGTTTTTT. Its translation: CASSLAPGNTGELFF.

The chain couples TRBV3-1 (or the pseudogene TRBV3-2) to TRBJ1-3, with D tentatively TRBD1 (5 bases). Per germline, CDR1 LGHDT and CDR2 YNNKEL (reference sequence). Trimming took 4 bases from V and 3 from J, leaving 19 bases between them. The CDR3 is made up of 17 amino acids. This CDR3 is CASSRQAGATFGNTIYF. The CDR3 nucleotides are TGTGCCAGCAGCCGGCAGGCCGGGGCAACCTTTGGAAACACCATATATTTT.

The gene calls are TRBV19 and TRBJ1-5, with 7 bases aligning to TRBD1. The CDR3 covers 13 residues. Germline-derived CDR1 and CDR2 are LNHDA and SQIVND (reference sequence). With 7 bases clipped from V and 7 bases from J, the junction kept 7 bases outside the gene matches. Here the CDR3 reads CASTGTARQPQHF. CDR3 in DNA: TGTGCCAGTACCGGGACAGCGCGGCAGCCCCAGCATTTT.

The CDR3 coding sequence is TGTGCCAGCAGTCAAAAGAGCTCTGGAAACACCATATATTTT. It codes for CASSQKSSGNTIYF. The chain is built from TRBV27 and TRBJ1-3; D gene ambiguous. The V gene lost 5 bases and the J gene lost 0 bases, with 8 bases spanning the gap. Germline CDR1 and CDR2: MNHEY and SMNVEV (reference sequence). The CDR3 spans 14 residues.

The chain is built from TRBV19 and TRBJ2-7; D remains unclear. Germline V gene lookup returns CDR1 LNHDA and CDR2 SQIVND (reference sequence). V was clipped by 3 bases and J by 1 base, with 10 bases between them. The CDR3 sequence is 14 residues long. CDR3 residues: CASSIAGGSYEQYF. As DNA, the CDR3 is TGTGCCAGTAGTATCGCCGGCGGTTCCTACGAGCAGTACTTC.

This clone was recorded only once. The genes are TRBV4-3 and TRBJ2-5; 11 nucleotides align to TRBD2. In germline, CDR1 is LGHNA, CDR2 YSLEER. The CDR3 has 16 amino acids. Losses at the gene ends were 1 base for V and 4 bases for J; bases not matched to a gene: 5. CDR3 nucleotides: TGCGCCAGCAGCCAAGCCGGGACTAGCGGTGGAGAGACCCAGTACTTC. Its protein product is CASSQAGTSGGETQYF.

This chain connects TRBV18 to TRBJ1-2; D uncertain. V lost 4 bases and J 6 bases, leaving 12 bases between the germline ends. CDR1 and CDR2 (germline): KGHSH, LQKENI. CDR3 length equals 13 residues. CDR3 nucleotide sequence: TGTGCCAGCTCACAAGGCCATGGGAATGGCTACACCTTC. Its protein product is CASSQGHGNGYTF. The full variable domain, in which reference TRBV18 and TRBJ1-2 provide the parts outside the CDR3, is NAGVMQNPRHLVRRRGQEARLRCSPMKGHSHVYWYRQLPEEGLKFMVYLQKENIIDESGMPKERFSAEFPKEGPSILRIQQVVRGDSAAYFCASSQGHGNGYTFGSGTRLTVV.

V and J are TRBV5-1 and TRBJ1-2, with a tentative D call TRBD1 (5 bases). The CDR3 is 15 residues long. Per the germline V gene, CDR1 is SGHRS and CDR2 is YFSETQ. Deletions cut 1 base from V and 1 base from J, with 11 bases between. The CDR3, as DNA: TGCGCCAGCAGCTTGAGTGCAGGGATTAACTATGGCTACACCTTC. It codes for CASSLSAGINYGYTF.

The chain is built from TRBV30 and TRBJ1-5, with D hard to call. The CDR3 is 14 amino acids. Germline V gives CDR1 GTSNPN, CDR2 SVGIG (reference sequence). Trimming stripped 1 base from V and 1 base from J, with 8 bases between. The CDR3 loop is CAWSARLSNQPQHF. The CDR3 coding sequence is TGTGCCTGGAGTGCCAGGCTGAGCAATCAGCCCCAGCATTTT.

The chain joins TRBV7-2 to TRBJ1-6; D is undetermined. Trimming took off 5 bases at V and 0 bases at J, with 5 bases between the two ends. CDR3 size: 14 residues. CDR1 is SGHTA and CDR2 is FQGNSA in the germline V gene. DNA of the CDR3: TGTGCCAGCAGCAAGAGCTCCTATAATTCACCCCTCCACTTT. Protein sequence: CASSKSSYNSPLHF. Together with reference TRBV7-2 and TRBJ1-6, the CDR3 gives the full variable domain: GAGVSQSPSNKVTEKGKDVELRCDPISGHTALYWYRQSLGQGLEFLIYFQGNSAPDKSGLPSDRFSAERTGGSVSTLTIQRTQQEDSAVYLCASSKSSYNSPLHFGNGTRLTVT.

The chain couples TRBV7-2 to TRBJ1-2; D is undetermined. V was clipped by 6 bases and J by 1 base, with 18 bases between them. CDR3 length: 16 amino acids. CDR1 and CDR2 (germline): SGHTA, FQGNSA. DNA for the CDR3: TGTGCCAGCAGTCCCGATGCGGCAGCTTTTAACTATGGCTACACCTTC. It is translated as CASSPDAAAFNYGYTF.

The V call is TRBV3-1 (or the pseudogene TRBV3-2), the J call TRBJ1-6, with 8 positions matching TRBD1. Trimming cost V 3 bases and J 10 bases; bases outside gene matches: 17. Looked up from germline, CDR1 is LGHDT and CDR2 is YNNKEL (reference sequence). This CDR3 is built from 18 residues. The CDR3 region has the DNA TGTGCCAGCAGCCAGGCCGGGACAGGATTTCTCGGAAGGTCACCCCTCCACTTT. It is translated as CASSQAGTGFLGRSPLHF.

J is TRBJ1-1 and V is TRBV12-3 or TRBV12-4; no firm D call. V was shortened by 6 bases and J by 5 bases, with 10 bases between the two germline ends. The CDR3 runs to 12 residues. CDR3 sequence (DNA): TGTGCCAGCAGCTTACGGTTTACTGAAGCTTTCTTT. It specifies CASSLRFTEAFF.

This clone turned up a few times. The V and J genes are TRBV4-1 and TRBJ1-2; perhaps TRBD1 as D (6 bases). The CDR3 is made up of 15 amino acids. Germline lookup yields CDR1 MGHRA and CDR2 YSYEKL. The ends were cut back, 1 base at V and 6 bases at J, with 15 bases in the middle. CDR3 DNA: TGCGCCAGCAGCCAAGGTCCAGGGGCTACGGATGGCTACACCTTC. Residues: CASSQGPGATDGYTF.

The chain combines TRBV10-3 with TRBJ1-5; D is undetermined. Germline CDR1 reads ENHRY; CDR2 reads SYGVKD. The CDR3 contains 12 residues. The germline V and J ends were trimmed by 0 bases and 7 bases, with 4 bases remaining between them. This CDR3 is CAISESGQPQHF. The CDR3 DNA is TGTGCCATCAGTGAGTCGGGGCAGCCCCAGCATTTT.

The chain joins TRBV5-1 to TRBJ2-5, with D tentatively TRBD1 (6 bases). The V gene's germline CDR1 is SGHRS and CDR2 YFSETQ. V gave up 3 bases and J gave up 5 bases, with 11 bases separating them. This CDR3 spans 13 amino acids. The CDR3 spells CASSSTGIETQYF. The CDR3 DNA reads TGCGCCAGCAGCTCCACAGGGATCGAGACCCAGTACTTC.